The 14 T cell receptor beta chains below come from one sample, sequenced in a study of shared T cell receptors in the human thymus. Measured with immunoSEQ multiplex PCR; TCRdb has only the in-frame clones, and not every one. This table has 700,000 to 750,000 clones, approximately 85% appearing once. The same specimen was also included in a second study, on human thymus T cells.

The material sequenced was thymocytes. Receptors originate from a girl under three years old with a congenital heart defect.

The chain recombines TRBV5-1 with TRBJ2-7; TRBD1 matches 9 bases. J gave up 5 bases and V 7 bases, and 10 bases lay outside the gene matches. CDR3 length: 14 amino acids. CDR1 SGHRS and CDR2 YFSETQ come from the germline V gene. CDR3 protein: CASAATGGFDEQYF. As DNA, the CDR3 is TGCGCCAGCGCCGCGACAGGGGGTTTCGACGAGCAGTACTTC.

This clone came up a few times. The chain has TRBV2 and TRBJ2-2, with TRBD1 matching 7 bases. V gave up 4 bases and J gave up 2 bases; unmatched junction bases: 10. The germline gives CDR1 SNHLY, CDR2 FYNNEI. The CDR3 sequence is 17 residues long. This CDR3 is CASSAETGNFNTGELFF. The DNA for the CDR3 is TGTGCCAGCAGTGCCGAGACAGGGAATTTTAACACCGGGGAGCTGTTTTTT.

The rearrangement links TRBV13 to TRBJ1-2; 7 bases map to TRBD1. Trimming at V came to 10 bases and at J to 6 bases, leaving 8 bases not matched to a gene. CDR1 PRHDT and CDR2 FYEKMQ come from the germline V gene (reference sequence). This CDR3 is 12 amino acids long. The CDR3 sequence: CATRRGGDGYTF. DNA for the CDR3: TGTGCCACCCGCAGAGGGGGCGATGGCTACACCTTC. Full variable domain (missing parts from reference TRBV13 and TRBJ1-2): AAGVIQSPRHLIKEKRETATLKCYPIPRHDTVYWYQQGPGQDPQFLISFYEKMQSDKGSIPDRFSAQQFSDYHSELNMSSLELGDSALYFCATRRGGDGYTFGSGTRLTVV.

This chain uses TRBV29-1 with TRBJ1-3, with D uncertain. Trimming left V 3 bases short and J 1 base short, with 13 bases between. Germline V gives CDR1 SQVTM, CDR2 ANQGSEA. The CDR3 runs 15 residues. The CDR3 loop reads CSVEGTGSSGNTIYF. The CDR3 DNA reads TGCAGCGTTGAGGGTACCGGGAGTTCTGGAAACACCATATATTTT.

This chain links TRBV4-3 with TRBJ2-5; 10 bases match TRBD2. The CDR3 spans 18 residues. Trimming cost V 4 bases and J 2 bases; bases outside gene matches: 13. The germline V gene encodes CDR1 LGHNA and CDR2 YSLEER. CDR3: CASSPGTGAGGVQETQYF. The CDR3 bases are TGCGCCAGCAGCCCCGGCACGGGAGCGGGGGGGGTACAAGAGACCCAGTACTTC.

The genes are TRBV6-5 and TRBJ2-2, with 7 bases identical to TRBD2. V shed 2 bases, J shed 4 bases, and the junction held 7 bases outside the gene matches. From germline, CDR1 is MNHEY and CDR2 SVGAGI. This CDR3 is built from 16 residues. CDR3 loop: CASSYRGCGSTGELFF. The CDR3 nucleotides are TGTGCCAGCAGTTACCGCGGCTGCGGGAGCACCGGGGAGCTGTTTTTT.

CDR3 nucleotide sequence: TGTGCCAGCAGTCTAGCGGGCAGGCCGATGAACACTGAAGCTTTCTTT. Its protein product is CASSLAGRPMNTEAFF. The gene calls are TRBV11-2 and TRBJ1-1; D remains ambiguous. V was shortened by 6 bases and J by 0 bases, with 17 bases between the two germline ends. CDR3 length: 16 residues. Germline assignment: CDR1 SGHAT and CDR2 FQNNGV.

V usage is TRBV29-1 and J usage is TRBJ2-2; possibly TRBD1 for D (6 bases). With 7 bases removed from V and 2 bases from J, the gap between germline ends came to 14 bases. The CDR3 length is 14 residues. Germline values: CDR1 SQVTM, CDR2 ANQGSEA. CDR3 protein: CSAWGQSNTGELFF. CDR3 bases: TGCAGCGCCTGGGGGCAATCAAACACCGGGGAGCTGTTTTTT.

CDR3 DNA: TGTGCCAGCTCCCACAGTGTTCCTTGGGACTGTGAAGCAGATACGCAGTATTTT. Amino acids: CASSHSVPWDCEADTQYF. J is TRBJ2-3 and V is TRBV18; tentatively, D is TRBD2 (6 bases). Trimming took off 6 bases at V and 4 bases at J, with 26 bases between the two ends. This CDR3 region has 18 residues. Germline loops: CDR1 KGHSH, CDR2 LQKENI.

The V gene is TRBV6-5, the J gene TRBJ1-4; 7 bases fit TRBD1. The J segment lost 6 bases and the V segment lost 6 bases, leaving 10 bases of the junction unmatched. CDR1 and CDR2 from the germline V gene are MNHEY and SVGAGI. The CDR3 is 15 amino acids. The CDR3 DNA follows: TGTGCCAGCAGCCCCGAGGGGACAGTAGATGAAAAACTGTTTTTT. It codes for CASSPEGTVDEKLFF.

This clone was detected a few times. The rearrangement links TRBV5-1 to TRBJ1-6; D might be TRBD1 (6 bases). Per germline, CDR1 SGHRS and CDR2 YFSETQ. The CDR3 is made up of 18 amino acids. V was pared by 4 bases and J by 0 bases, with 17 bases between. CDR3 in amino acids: CASSPQDSKYSYNSPLHF. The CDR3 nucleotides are TGCGCCAGCAGCCCTCAGGACAGCAAATACTCCTATAATTCACCCCTCCACTTT.

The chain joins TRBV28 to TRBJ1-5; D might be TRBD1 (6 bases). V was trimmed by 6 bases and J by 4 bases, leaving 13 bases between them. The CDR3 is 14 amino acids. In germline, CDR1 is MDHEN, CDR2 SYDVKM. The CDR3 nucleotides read TGTGCCAGCAGCCTCGGACAGTTTAATCAGCCCCAGCATTTT. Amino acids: CASSLGQFNQPQHF.

In DNA form, the CDR3 reads TGTGCCAGTAGTCTTAGTGAAGAGCACCAAGAGACCCAGTACTTC. The encoded protein is CASSLSEEHQETQYF. This rearrangement joins TRBV19 to TRBJ2-5; no clear D gene. The ends were cut back, 5 bases at V and 0 bases at J, with 13 bases in the middle. The length of the CDR3 is 15 residues. Germline V gene sequence: CDR1 LNHDA, CDR2 SQIVND (reference sequence).

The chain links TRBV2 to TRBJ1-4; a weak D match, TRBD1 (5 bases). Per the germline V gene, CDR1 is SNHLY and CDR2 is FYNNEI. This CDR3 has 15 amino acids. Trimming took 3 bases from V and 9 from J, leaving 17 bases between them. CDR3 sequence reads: CASSDRERGVKKLFF. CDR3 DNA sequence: TGTGCCAGCAGTGATAGAGAGCGGGGGGTGAAAAAACTGTTTTTT.